The source of this T cell receptor beta chain is a study of T cell responses to AZD1222 COVID-19 vaccine. Notes on the study in general: Distributed over spike, vaccine-associated CD4 TCRs predominated at 160-218 and 743-854. Compared with day 0, the breadth and depth of the Spike-specific TCR repertoire rose significantly after two doses of AZD1222.

The protocol was immunoSEQ multiplex PCR, while the TCRdb copy is restricted to in-frame clones and leaves out a portion. The sample has roughly 100,000 clones, roughly 85% seen once; the top ten hold over 2%. The germline V gene has CDR1 SGHTA and CDR2 FQGTGA. The V segment lost 5 bases and the J segment 0 bases; nucleotides outside the gene matches: 5. The CDR3 runs to 16 residues. This clone has a single count. Its antigen is currently unknown. The genes are TRBV7-3 and TRBJ2-2, with 8 bases lining up with TRBD2. Sample: peripheral blood, taken 28 days after the second AZD1222 dose. This receptor was taken from an adult who received the AZD1222 COVID-19 vaccine. For the CDR3, the DNA is TGTGCCAGCAGCCCTGACGGGGGGGCGAACACCGGGGAGCTGTTTTTT. Encoded protein: CASSPDGGANTGELFF.